Shown below are 2 T cell receptor beta chains from a single sample sequenced in a study of cytomegalovirus exposure and HLA in healthy donors. The primer mix had 60 Vbeta and 13 Jbeta primers. Some clones are missing from TCRdb's copy, which holds only in-frame ones; the method was immunoSEQ multiplex PCR. This sample has 160,000 or so clones, with approximately 80% found just once. The source material was PBMCs. The receptors were gathered from a woman in her forties or fifties in good health and CMV-seronegative.

This chain joins TRBV11-2 and TRBJ2-1; 7 nucleotides agree with TRBD2. With 4 bases clipped from V and 6 bases from J, the junction kept 6 bases outside the gene matches. Germline CDR1 reads SGHAT; CDR2 reads FQNNGV. The length of the CDR3 is 14 residues. Here the CDR3 DNA reads TGTGCCAGCAGCTGGAGCGGGAACCGCAATGAGCAGTTCTTC. The encoded protein is CASSWSGNRNEQFF.

V is TRBV2 and J is TRBJ1-6, with a possible D match to TRBD1 (5 bases). Between the trimmed V and J ends, which lost 2 bases and 9 bases, there was a span of 14 bases. The germline gives CDR1 SNHLY, CDR2 FYNNEI. This CDR3 contains 15 residues. The CDR3 loop is CASSERALQGSPLHF. Written as DNA, the CDR3 is TGTGCCAGCAGTGAACGAGCCCTTCAGGGTTCACCCCTCCACTTT.